This T cell receptor (beta chain) was observed in a study of early T cells in non-severe SARS-CoV-2 infection. On the study more broadly: Sequencing input comprised bulk RNA from unsorted whole blood; chain pairing was not available. General study results and limits: Reliance on VDJdb matching favored anti-spike CD8 responses; private and CD4 specificities were missed.

This clonotype was detected a few times. Antigen specificity is unknown. The protocol attached unique molecular identifiers to individual cDNA molecules. TCRdb re-derived calls from the 5' RACE reads in MiXCR, one entry per CDR3 protein. In the table there are about 64,000 distinct CDR3 sequences, roughly 13% of which are singletons. The source of this sequence is an adult who was a healthcare worker with PCR-confirmed SARS-CoV-2 infection or an uninfected control (not recorded which). Source: whole blood, taken at baseline.

As DNA, the CDR3 is TGCGCCAGCAGCCAAGACCGGTACTCCTACGAGCAGTACTTC. Its translation: CASSQDRYSYEQYF. The V call is TRBV4-1, the J call TRBJ2-7, with D uncertain. With 0 bases removed from V and 0 bases from J, the gap between germline ends came to 6 bases. CDR3 length: 14 amino acids. CDR1 MGHRA and CDR2 YSYEKL come from the germline V gene.